Sequencing of this TCR beta chain was carried out in a study of response to subunit inactivated influenza vaccine. Whole-study findings and limits: The authors put forward the suggestion that each seasonal influenza vaccination may bring in only a limited number of new T cells.

This clonotype showed up just a few times. The antigen is not known. Trimming stripped 4 bases from V and 2 bases from J, with 17 bases between. The CDR3 runs to 17 residues. Germline CDR1 reads SGHVS; CDR2 reads FQNEAQ. Each CDR3 protein is one row after TCRdb ran MiXCR on the RT-PCR reads. The table has 800,000 or so distinct CDR3 sequences, around 20% seen once. This receptor was identified in a man aged 50-60 years who received an inactivated influenza vaccine. The rearrangement uses TRBV7-8 and TRBJ2-2; a weak D match, TRBD2 (6 bases). Source: PBMCs from blood, taken 5 days after vaccination. CDR3: CASSSRVGGVNTGELFF. The DNA of the CDR3 is TGTGCCAGCAGCTCAAGGGTGGGGGGAGTCAACACCGGGGAGCTGTTTTTT.